This TCR beta chain was identified during a study of blood T cell repertoires in COVID-19 (TCRdb year 2020). With respect to the entire study: Samples from collaborators originated in the United States, Italy and Spain and spanned both the acute and convalescent phases of COVID-19. The material from the prospective study consisted of cDNA or gDNA derived from T cells, B-cell-depleted T cells, or PBMCs. Deeply sampled blood TCRbeta repertoires from subjects exposed to, actively infected with, or recovered from COVID-19 were included in the dataset. The repertoires were released in a freely available public database intended as a resource for research on the immune response to SARS-CoV-2. Samples were obtained from the ongoing ImmuneRACE study (first 160 participants) and from some 1,300 subjects provided by 6 global collaborators. A de-identified subject ID, COVID-19 status, age in years and sex were almost always included in the sample metadata. Where available, HLA class I and class II types were obtained from metadata supplied by the sample provider rather than from assay-based typing. Results the study describes overall, beyond this receptor: The amount of clinical and demographic metadata varied by source and participant and was provided uncurated.

TCRbeta CDR3 regions were amplified from genomic DNA by means of the immunoSEQ Assay, a bias-controlled multiplex PCR. As for the original processing: The number of nucleated cells in each sample was estimated from the amplification of reference gene primers within the assay. Sequence reads were collapsed and filtered to measure the absolute abundance of every unique TCRbeta CDR3 rearrangement. For each sample, productive Simpson clonality was calculated as the square root of Simpson's diversity index across productive rearrangements. TCRdb stores this immuneACCESS table with in-frame sequences only. Part of the clones is absent; in the studies checked, under half of the shortfall reflects unresolved V genes, and no reason is known for the rest. V and J calls and clone size follow that table, whereas D and trimming were derived from the DNA. The sample table records some 250,000 clones; around four fifths of these occur just once. The ten largest clones add up to around 12% of the sample.

Comments on this clone: This clone's antigen is unknown. The sample holds no much larger clone one base away, and base qualities are not on file.

Trimming removed 6 bases from V and 7 bases from J, leaving 15 bases between the germline ends. The CDR1 and CDR2 encoded by the germline V gene (reference sequence) are MNHEY and SMNVEV. The CDR3 has 14 amino acids, counting the end cysteine and phenylalanine. The sequence is cut down to CDR3 DNA, 42 bases in frame from base 1. Each collaborating institution followed its own protocols to collect whole blood in K2EDTA tubes. For TCRbeta analysis, collaborators shipped samples in one of three forms: frozen whole blood, isolated PBMCs, or DNA extracted from either of those sample types. The sequenced sample consisted of peripheral blood. The TCR sequence derives from a woman aged 55-69 years with active or convalescent COVID-19. The chain links TRBV27 with TRBJ1-4; TRBD1 could be the D gene, as 5 bases match. The nucleotide sequence is TGTGCCAGCAGAGGTGTCAGGGAGGGTGAAAAACTGTTTTTT. Its protein is CASRGVREGEKLFF.